What follows is one T cell receptor (beta chain) and its context. Its antigen remains unidentified. The CDR3 length is 15 residues. V was trimmed by 3 bases and J by 3 bases, leaving 12 bases between them. TCRdb redid the calling of the 5' RACE reads with MiXCR, one entry per CDR3 protein. The table lists under 700,000 distinct CDR3 sequences, less than 20% of them singletons. The sample comes from a study of T cells after yellow fever vaccination. Study outcomes and limitations: There was a small share of clonotypes that showed up in both the CD4 and CD8 compartments. Post-booster reappearance was seen for most primary-vaccination clones (roughly 97% CD4, 88% CD8).

Sequencing was performed on PBMCs, taken 5 to 6 days after the first yellow fever vaccination. The receptor was derived from a man between 18 and 35 years old who received the YFV17D yellow fever vaccine. The V gene is TRBV12-3 or TRBV12-4, the J gene TRBJ2-1; D is perhaps TRBD1 or TRBD2 (5 bases each). The CDR3: CASSLGVLVYNEQFF. The CDR3 nucleotides read TGTGCCAGCAGTTTGGGGGTGCTAGTCTACAATGAGCAGTTCTTC.